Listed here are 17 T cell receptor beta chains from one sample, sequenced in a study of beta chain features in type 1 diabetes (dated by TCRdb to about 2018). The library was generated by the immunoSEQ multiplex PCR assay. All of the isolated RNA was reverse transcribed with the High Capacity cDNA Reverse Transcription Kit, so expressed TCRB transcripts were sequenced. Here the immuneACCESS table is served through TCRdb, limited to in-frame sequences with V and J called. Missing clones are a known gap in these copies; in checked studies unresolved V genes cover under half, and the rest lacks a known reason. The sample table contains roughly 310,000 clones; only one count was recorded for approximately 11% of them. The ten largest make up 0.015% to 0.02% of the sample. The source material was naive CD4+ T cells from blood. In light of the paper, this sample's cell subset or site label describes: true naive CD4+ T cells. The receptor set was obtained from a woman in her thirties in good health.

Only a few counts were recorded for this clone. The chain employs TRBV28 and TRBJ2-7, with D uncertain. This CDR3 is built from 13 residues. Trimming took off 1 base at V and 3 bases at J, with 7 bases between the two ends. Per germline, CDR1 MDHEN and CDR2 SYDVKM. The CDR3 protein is CASSLSPGYEQYF. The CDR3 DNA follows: TGTGCCAGCAGTTTATCTCCGGGCTACGAGCAGTACTTC.

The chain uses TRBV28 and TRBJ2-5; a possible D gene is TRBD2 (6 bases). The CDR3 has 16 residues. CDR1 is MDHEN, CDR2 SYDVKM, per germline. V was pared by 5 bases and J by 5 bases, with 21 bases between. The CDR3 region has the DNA TGTGCCAGCAGTCCGAGGACATGGGGCGCGGGGGAGACCCAGTACTTC. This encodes CASSPRTWGAGETQYF.

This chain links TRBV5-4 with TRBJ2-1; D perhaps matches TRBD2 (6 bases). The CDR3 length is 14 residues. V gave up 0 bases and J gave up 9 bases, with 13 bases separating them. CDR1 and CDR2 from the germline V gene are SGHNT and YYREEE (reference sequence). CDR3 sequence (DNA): TGTGCCAGCAGCTTGGGAGGGAGGTCGGGTGAGCAGTTCTTC. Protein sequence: CASSLGGRSGEQFF.

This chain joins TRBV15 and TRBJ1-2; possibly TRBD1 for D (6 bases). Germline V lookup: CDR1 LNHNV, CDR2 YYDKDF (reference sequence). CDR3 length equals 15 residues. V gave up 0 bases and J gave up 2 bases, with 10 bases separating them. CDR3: CATSRDFTGNYGYTF. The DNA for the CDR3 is TGTGCCACCAGCAGAGATTTCACAGGGAACTATGGCTACACCTTC.

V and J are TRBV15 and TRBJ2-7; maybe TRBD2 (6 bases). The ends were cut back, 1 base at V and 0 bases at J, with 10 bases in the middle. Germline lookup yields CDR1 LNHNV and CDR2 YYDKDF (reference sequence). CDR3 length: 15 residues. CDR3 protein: CATSRGKDYSYEQYF. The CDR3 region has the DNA TGTGCCACCAGCAGAGGAAAGGACTACTCCTACGAGCAGTACTTC.

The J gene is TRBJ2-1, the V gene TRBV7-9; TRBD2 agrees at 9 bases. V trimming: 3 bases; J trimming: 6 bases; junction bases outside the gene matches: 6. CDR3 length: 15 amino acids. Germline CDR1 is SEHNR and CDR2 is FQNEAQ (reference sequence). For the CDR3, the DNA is TGTGCCAGCAGCTTGAAGGGCGGGAGGGTCAATGAGCAGTTCTTC. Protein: CASSLKGGRVNEQFF.

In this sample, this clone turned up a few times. The CDR3 here is CASSRRFYNEQFF. The CDR3, as DNA: TGTGCCAGTAGTCGTCGGTTCTACAATGAGCAGTTCTTC. This chain uses TRBV19 with TRBJ2-1; D remains unclear. The CDR3 is 13 residues long. The germline V gene has CDR1 LNHDA and CDR2 SQIVND (reference sequence). Trimming took 5 bases from V and 3 from J, leaving 8 bases between them.

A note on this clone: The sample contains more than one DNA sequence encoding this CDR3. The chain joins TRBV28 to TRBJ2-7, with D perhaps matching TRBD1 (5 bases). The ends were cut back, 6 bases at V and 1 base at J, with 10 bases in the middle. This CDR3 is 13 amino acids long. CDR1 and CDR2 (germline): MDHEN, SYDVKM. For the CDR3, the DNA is TGTGCCAGCAGCCCCGGACAATCCTACGAGCAGTACTTC. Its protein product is CASSPGQSYEQYF.

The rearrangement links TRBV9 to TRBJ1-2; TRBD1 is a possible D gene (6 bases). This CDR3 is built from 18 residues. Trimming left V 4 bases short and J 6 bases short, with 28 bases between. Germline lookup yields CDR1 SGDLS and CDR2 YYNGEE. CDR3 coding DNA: TGTGCCAGCAGCCCGACCCCGGGTTGGGGGCGGGGGAATAATGGCTACACCTTC. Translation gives CASSPTPGWGRGNNGYTF.

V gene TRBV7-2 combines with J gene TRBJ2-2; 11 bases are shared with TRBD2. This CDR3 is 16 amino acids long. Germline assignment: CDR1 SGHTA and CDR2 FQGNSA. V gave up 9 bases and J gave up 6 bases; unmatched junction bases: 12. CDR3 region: CASQKRLAGGAGELFF. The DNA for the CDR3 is TGTGCCAGTCAAAAGAGGCTAGCGGGAGGCGCCGGGGAGCTGTTTTTT.

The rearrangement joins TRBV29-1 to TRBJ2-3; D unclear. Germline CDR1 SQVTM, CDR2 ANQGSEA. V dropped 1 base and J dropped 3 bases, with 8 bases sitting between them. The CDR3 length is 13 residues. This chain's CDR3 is CSVEGPGTDTQYF. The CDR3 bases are TGCAGCGTTGAAGGGCCGGGTACAGATACGCAGTATTTT.

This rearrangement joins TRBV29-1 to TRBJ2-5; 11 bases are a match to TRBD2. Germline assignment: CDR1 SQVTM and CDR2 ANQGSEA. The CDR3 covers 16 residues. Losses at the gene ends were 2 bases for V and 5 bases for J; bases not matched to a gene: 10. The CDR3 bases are TGCAGCGTTGAACTGGTAGCGGGAGGGCCTACGGAGACCCAGTACTTC. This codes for CSVELVAGGPTETQYF.

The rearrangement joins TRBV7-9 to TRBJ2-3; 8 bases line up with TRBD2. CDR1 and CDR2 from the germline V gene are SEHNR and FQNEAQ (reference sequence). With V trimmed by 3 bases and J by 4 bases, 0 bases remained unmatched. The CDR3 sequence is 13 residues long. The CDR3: CASSLTSADTQYF. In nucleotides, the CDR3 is TGTGCCAGCAGCTTGACTAGCGCAGATACGCAGTATTTT.

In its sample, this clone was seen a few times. The CDR3 here is CASSPGLPGVGEQFF. The CDR3 bases are TGTGCCAGCTCACCCGGACTACCGGGGGTCGGTGAGCAGTTCTTC. The chain recombines TRBV18 with TRBJ2-1; D is possibly TRBD2 (6 bases). V was trimmed by 3 bases and J by 9 bases, leaving 18 bases between them. The CDR3 has 15 amino acids. CDR1 and CDR2 from the germline V gene are KGHSH and LQKENI.

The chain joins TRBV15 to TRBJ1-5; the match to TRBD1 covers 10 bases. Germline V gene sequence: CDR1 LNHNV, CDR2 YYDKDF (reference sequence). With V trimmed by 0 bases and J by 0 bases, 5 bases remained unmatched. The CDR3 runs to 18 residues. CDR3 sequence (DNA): TGTGCCACCAGCAGAGATCTTGGGACAGGGGCTAGCAATCAGCCCCAGCATTTT. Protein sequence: CATSRDLGTGASNQPQHF.

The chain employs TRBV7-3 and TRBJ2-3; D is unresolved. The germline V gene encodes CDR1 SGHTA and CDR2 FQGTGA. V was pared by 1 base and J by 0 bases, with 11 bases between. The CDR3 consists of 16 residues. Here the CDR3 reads CASSLMGVTSTDTQYF. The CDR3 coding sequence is TGTGCCAGCAGCTTAATGGGCGTAACTAGCACAGATACGCAGTATTTT.

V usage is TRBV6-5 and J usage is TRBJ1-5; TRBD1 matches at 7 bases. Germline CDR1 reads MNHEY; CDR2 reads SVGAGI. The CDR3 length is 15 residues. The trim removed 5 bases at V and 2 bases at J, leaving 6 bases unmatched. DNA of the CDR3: TGTGCCAGCAGTCCCCAGGGGGGAGGCAATCAGCCCCAGCATTTT. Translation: CASSPQGGGNQPQHF.